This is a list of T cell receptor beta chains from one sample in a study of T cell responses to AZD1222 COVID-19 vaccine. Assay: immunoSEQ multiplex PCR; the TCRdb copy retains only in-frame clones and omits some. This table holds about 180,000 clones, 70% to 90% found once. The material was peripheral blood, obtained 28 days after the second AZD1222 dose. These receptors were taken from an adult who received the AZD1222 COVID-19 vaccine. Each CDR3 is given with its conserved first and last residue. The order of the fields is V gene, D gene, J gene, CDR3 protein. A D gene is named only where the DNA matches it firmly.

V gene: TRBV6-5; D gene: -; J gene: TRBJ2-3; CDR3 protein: CASTSTGSTDTQYF
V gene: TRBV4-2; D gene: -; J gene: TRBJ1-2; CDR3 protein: CASSQPGLENYGYTF
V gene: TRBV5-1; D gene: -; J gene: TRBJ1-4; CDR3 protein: CASSLGDRRTYNEKLFF
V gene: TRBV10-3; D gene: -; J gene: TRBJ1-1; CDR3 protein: CAISDGQLNTEAFF
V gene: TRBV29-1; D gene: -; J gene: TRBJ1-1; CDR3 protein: CSVELLLNTEAFF
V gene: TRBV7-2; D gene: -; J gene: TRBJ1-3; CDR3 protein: CASSLDPGSSGNTIYF
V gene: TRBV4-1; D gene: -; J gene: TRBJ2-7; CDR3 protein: CASSQTGSSYEQYF
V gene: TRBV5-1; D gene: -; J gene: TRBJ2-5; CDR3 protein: CASSSTGRGKETQYF
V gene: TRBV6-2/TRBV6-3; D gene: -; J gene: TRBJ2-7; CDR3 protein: CASSYSSPGEQYF
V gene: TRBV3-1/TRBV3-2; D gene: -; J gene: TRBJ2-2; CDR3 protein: CASSQQLGVGSGELFF
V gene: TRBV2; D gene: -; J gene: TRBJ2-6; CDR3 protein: CASSGSSGANVLTF
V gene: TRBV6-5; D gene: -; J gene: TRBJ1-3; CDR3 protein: CAISQNSGNTIYF
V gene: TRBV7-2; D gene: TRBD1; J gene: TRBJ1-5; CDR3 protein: CASSLVGVRGVQPQHF
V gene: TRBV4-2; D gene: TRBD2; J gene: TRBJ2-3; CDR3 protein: CASSRSGTPLQYF
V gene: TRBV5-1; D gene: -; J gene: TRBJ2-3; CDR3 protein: CASSLVSRGPGGADTQYF
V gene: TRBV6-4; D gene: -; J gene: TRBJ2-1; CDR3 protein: CASSSGGDNEQFF
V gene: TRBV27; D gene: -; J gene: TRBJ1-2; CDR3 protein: CASSSSGALNYGYTF
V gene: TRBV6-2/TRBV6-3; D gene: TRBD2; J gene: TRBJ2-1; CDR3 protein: CASSSSGGSYNEQFF
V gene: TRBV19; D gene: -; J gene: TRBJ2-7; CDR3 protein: CASSFRGSYEQYF
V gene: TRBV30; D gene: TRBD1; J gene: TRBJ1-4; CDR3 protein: CAWSRGAREKLFF
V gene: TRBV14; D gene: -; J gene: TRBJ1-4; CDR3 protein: CASSQVIGQGEKLFF
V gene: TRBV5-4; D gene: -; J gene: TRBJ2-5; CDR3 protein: CASSQRQVQETQYF
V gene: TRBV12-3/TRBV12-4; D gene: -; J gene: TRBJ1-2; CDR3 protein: CASSFNTGIGYTF
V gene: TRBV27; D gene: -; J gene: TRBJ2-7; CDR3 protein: CASSFIPGQPYEQYF